Below, 15 T cell receptor beta chains from the same sample are listed, as sequenced in a study of shared clonotypes between healthy human individuals. CD45RO-negative cells were positively selected for CCR7, leaving out terminally differentiated effector memory CD45RA+ cells. Measured with immunoSEQ multiplex PCR; TCRdb has only the in-frame clones, and not every one. The sample comprises about 2.1 million clones, 90% to 95% of which are singletons, and over 1.5% rests with the top ten. Sequencing used naive CD8+ T cells from PBMCs. Receptor source: a man aged 18 to 30 in good health. Some clones in this sample may be carry-over from other donors' samples.

This chain uses TRBV6-1 with TRBJ1-2, with 12 bases lining up with TRBD1. V trimming: 2 bases; J trimming: 6 bases; junction bases outside the gene matches: 7. The CDR3 sequence is 16 residues long. The V gene's germline CDR1 is MNHNS and CDR2 SASEGT. CDR3 amino acids: CASSEFSGTGGHGYTF. The CDR3 nucleotides are TGTGCCAGCAGTGAATTCTCCGGGACAGGGGGCCATGGCTACACCTTC.

The V call is TRBV6-1, the J call TRBJ2-3; D is unclear. The V end lost 9 bases, the J end lost 2 bases, and 12 bases lay between the germline ends. Per the germline V gene, CDR1 is MNHNS and CDR2 is SASEGT. The CDR3 is 13 amino acids. The CDR3 protein is CASHFTHTDTQYF. Written as DNA, the CDR3 is TGTGCCAGTCATTTCACACACACAGATACGCAGTATTTT.

This clone is a singleton in its sample. This chain joins TRBV7-9 and TRBJ2-2, with D possibly being TRBD1 (5 bases). CDR1 SEHNR and CDR2 FQNEAQ come from the germline V gene (reference sequence). CDR3 length: 16 residues. Trimming shortened V by 1 base and J by 5 bases, and 14 bases separated the two germline ends. CDR3 coding DNA: TGTGCCAGCAGCTTAGGGCAGGGTCTCGGAACCGGGGAGCTGTTTTTT. Encoded protein: CASSLGQGLGTGELFF.

The genes are TRBV27 and TRBJ2-7; weak D call: TRBD1 (7 bases). The CDR3 totals 14 residues. The germline gives CDR1 MNHEY, CDR2 SMNVEV (reference sequence). V was cut by 3 bases and J by 5 bases, with 14 bases left in between. The CDR3 DNA is TGTGCCAGCAGTTTGTCCAGGGGGGACCACGAGCAGTACTTC. Translating gives CASSLSRGDHEQYF.

V and J are TRBV27 and TRBJ1-2; D is undetermined. Germline CDR1 and CDR2: MNHEY and SMNVEV (reference sequence). Between the trimmed V and J ends, which lost 2 bases and 4 bases, there was a span of 8 bases. This CDR3 is 13 amino acids long. CDR3 DNA: TGTGCCAGCAGTTTAGGACGGCCCTATGGCTACACCTTC. Translation gives CASSLGRPYGYTF.

The CDR3 bases are TGTGCCAGCAGCGCCAAGGATACGCAGTATTTT. This translates into CASSAKDTQYF. This chain joins TRBV13 and TRBJ2-3; the D is unclear. The CDR3 has 11 residues. Trimming stripped 5 bases from V and 6 bases from J, with 6 bases between. Looked up from germline, CDR1 is PRHDT and CDR2 is FYEKMQ (reference sequence).

With respect to this clone: Other DNA variants within this sample encode the same CDR3. This chain uses TRBV27 with TRBJ1-3; no clear D. Between the trimmed V and J ends, which lost 3 bases and 0 bases, there was a span of 6 bases. The CDR3 is 14 residues long. Per germline, CDR1 MNHEY and CDR2 SMNVEV (reference sequence). CDR3 loop: CASSLGGSGNTIYF. The DNA of the CDR3 is TGTGCCAGCAGTTTGGGCGGCTCTGGAAACACCATATATTTT.

The chain links TRBV5-6 to TRBJ2-7; possibly TRBD2 for D (5 bases). The germline V and J ends were trimmed by 4 bases and 0 bases, with 11 bases remaining between them. Germline V gives CDR1 SGHDT, CDR2 YYEEEE. There are 14 residues in the CDR3. The CDR3 loop is CASSPGRGSYEQYF. Here the CDR3 DNA reads TGTGCCAGCAGCCCCGGTCGGGGCTCCTACGAGCAGTACTTC.

This clone was seen just once. The chain has TRBV13 and TRBJ2-3; the match to TRBD2 covers 8 bases. Germline trimming cut 4 bases from V and 4 bases from J; bases unmatched to any gene: 19. The CDR3 contains 19 residues. Germline lookup yields CDR1 PRHDT and CDR2 FYEKMQ (reference sequence). The CDR3 loop is CASSSGPVVGREASDTQYF. The CDR3 DNA is TGTGCCAGCAGCTCTGGGCCCGTTGTGGGGCGGGAGGCTTCAGATACGCAGTATTTT.

The CDR3: CASRDPGLADTGELFF. CDR3 in DNA: TGTGCCAGCAGAGACCCGGGACTAGCGGACACCGGGGAGCTGTTTTTT. The chain recombines TRBV27 with TRBJ2-2; 11 bases align to TRBD2. The ends lost 6 bases at V and 3 bases at J; junction bases unmatched: 6. The CDR3 sequence is 16 residues long. Germline CDR1 reads MNHEY; CDR2 reads SMNVEV (reference sequence).

The chain couples TRBV7-9 to TRBJ1-2; D call uncertain. Trimming removed 5 bases from V and 8 bases from J, with 12 bases in between. The CDR3 totals 12 residues. Per germline, CDR1 SEHNR and CDR2 FQNEAQ (reference sequence). The CDR3 bases are TGTGCCAGCAGCGTATTACAAGGAGGCTACACCTTC. Residues: CASSVLQGGYTF. Full variable domain (remainder filled in from reference TRBV7-9 and TRBJ1-2): DTGVSQNPRHKITKRGQNVTFRCDPISEHNRLYWYRQTLGQGPEFLTYFQNEAQLEKSRLLSDRFSAERPKGSFSTLEIQRTEQGDSAMYLCASSVLQGGYTFGSGTRLTVV.

The chain employs TRBV7-6 and TRBJ1-1; D may be TRBD1 (5 bases). This CDR3 comprises 16 residues. V was trimmed by 3 bases and J by 3 bases, leaving 17 bases between them. CDR1 and CDR2 (germline): SGHVS, FNYEAQ. This CDR3 reads CASSLGQLPRDTEAFF. The CDR3 DNA follows: TGTGCCAGCAGCTTGGGGCAACTCCCCCGAGACACTGAAGCTTTCTTT.

The chain combines TRBV7-6 with TRBJ2-7; D might be TRBD1 (5 bases). From germline, CDR1 is SGHVS and CDR2 FNYEAQ. V was cut by 5 bases and J by 7 bases, with 18 bases left in between. This CDR3 is built from 14 residues. The CDR3 protein is CASSHRSNSGEQYF. In DNA, the CDR3 is TGTGCCAGCAGCCATAGGTCGAACTCAGGGGAGCAGTACTTC.

The sample holds one count of this clone. The chain's CDR3 is CASSLSSTAGGPPYEQYF. The CDR3 DNA reads as TGTGCCAGCAGTTTATCGTCAACAGCGGGAGGGCCTCCCTACGAGCAGTACTTC. The chain recombines TRBV27 with TRBJ2-7; 10 positions match TRBD2. V lost 0 bases and J lost 2; bases outside the gene matches: 10. The CDR3 covers 18 residues. The V gene's germline CDR1 is MNHEY and CDR2 SMNVEV (reference sequence).

This chain joins TRBV27 and TRBJ2-7; D may be TRBD2 (5 bases). Between the trimmed V and J ends, which lost 3 bases and 4 bases, there was a span of 19 bases. The germline V gene encodes CDR1 MNHEY and CDR2 SMNVEV (reference sequence). CDR3 length equals 16 residues. The CDR3 DNA reads as TGTGCCAGCAGTTTTGAGGGATCCGAGCCATATTACGAGCAGTACTTC. This gives the protein CASSFEGSEPYYEQYF.